Listed here are 23 T cell receptor beta chains from one sample, sequenced in a study of T-cell reconstitution after alpha-beta-depleted transplantation in children. For TCRbeta, the library was prepared with unique molecular identifiers. TCRdb re-analysed the PCR reads in MiXCR, keeping a single row per CDR3 protein. The profile shows 250,000 to 300,000 distinct CDR3 sequences, 10% of them singletons. The sample here was PBMCs, taken before TCRalphabeta/CD19-depleted stem cell transplant. The receptor source for this set is a boy in the first two years of life with acute myeloid leukemia, due to receive a stem cell transplant.

The table lists this clonotype with many counts. This chain connects TRBV10-3 to TRBJ2-5; possible D gene TRBD1, 5 bases. CDR1 ENHRY and CDR2 SYGVKD come from the germline V gene. CDR3 size: 11 residues. V was trimmed by 8 bases and J by 5 bases, leaving 9 bases between them. The CDR3 region has the DNA TGTGCCATCGGGCAGGGTGAGACCCAGTACTTC. It translates to CAIGQGETQYF.

This clonotype was observed many times. The chain carries TRBV5-1 and TRBJ2-1; D is unresolved. This CDR3 has 15 residues. V lost 1 base and J 0 bases, leaving 8 bases between the germline ends. The germline V gene encodes CDR1 SGHRS and CDR2 YFSETQ. This CDR3 is CASSLLESSYNEQFF. The CDR3 nucleotides are TGCGCCAGCAGCTTGCTGGAAAGCTCCTACAATGAGCAGTTCTTC. The whole variable domain, remainder taken from reference TRBV5-1 and TRBJ2-1, is KAGVTQTPRYLIKTRGQQVTLSCSPISGHRSVSWYQQTPGQGLQFLFEYFSETQRNKGNFPGRFSGRQFSNSRSEMNVSTLELGDSALYLCASSLLESSYNEQFFGPGTRLTVL.

The chain has TRBV9 and TRBJ2-2; D is possibly TRBD1 or TRBD2 (6 bases each). CDR3 size: 15 residues. Germline lookup yields CDR1 SGDLS and CDR2 YYNGEE. The ends were cut back, 3 bases at V and 2 bases at J, with 11 bases in the middle. The CDR3 coding sequence is TGTGCCAGCAGCGAGGGGGGATTTAACACCGGGGAGCTGTTTTTT. This sequence encodes CASSEGGFNTGELFF.

This clonotype came up many times. The DNA of the CDR3 is TGCGCCAGCAGCTTTCCCGGGAGAATGGAGACCCAGTACTTC. It translates to CASSFPGRMETQYF. The chain joins TRBV5-1 to TRBJ2-5; maybe TRBD2 (6 bases). V was clipped by 2 bases and J by 5 bases, with 13 bases between them. Germline lookup yields CDR1 SGHRS and CDR2 YFSETQ. CDR3 length equals 14 residues.

This clonotype was counted many times. This chain connects TRBV27 to TRBJ2-1; D is perhaps TRBD2 (6 bases). Per germline, CDR1 MNHEY and CDR2 SMNVEV (reference sequence). The V end was cut by 6 bases, the J end by 4 bases, with 19 bases between. This CDR3 is built from 16 residues. The CDR3 loop reads CASRPLEGDWYNEQFF. CDR3 coding DNA: TGTGCCAGCAGGCCCCTGGAGGGAGATTGGTACAATGAGCAGTTCTTC.

The CDR3 is CASSPRDSEKLFF. DNA for the CDR3: TGTGCCAGCAGTCCCCGGGACAGTGAAAAACTGTTTTTT. The J gene is TRBJ1-4, the V gene TRBV28; 7 nucleotides align to TRBD1. Trimming cost V 5 bases and J 7 bases; bases outside gene matches: 4. The length of the CDR3 is 13 residues. Germline values: CDR1 MDHEN, CDR2 SYDVKM.

The CDR3 nucleotides are TGCGCCAGCAGCTTGGGTGACATAGCGGGGGGACAAGAGACCCAGTACTTC. Translation: CASSLGDIAGGQETQYF. The chain is built from TRBV5-1 and TRBJ2-5; 10 nucleotides line up with TRBD2. The germline CDR1 and CDR2 sequences are SGHRS and YFSETQ. J lost 2 bases, V lost 0 bases, and 7 bases had no gene match. CDR3 size: 17 residues.

The V gene is TRBV5-1, the J gene TRBJ2-1, with D perhaps matching TRBD2 (6 bases). Germline loops: CDR1 SGHRS, CDR2 YFSETQ. This CDR3 contains 14 residues. The V end was cut by 3 bases, the J end by 7 bases, with 14 bases between. CDR3 loop: CASSWNRRENEQFF. The CDR3 DNA is TGCGCCAGCAGCTGGAACAGGAGGGAAAATGAGCAGTTCTTC.

This clonotype was seen ten or more times. The chain is built from TRBV6-5 and TRBJ2-7; D is perhaps TRBD1 (5 bases). The CDR3 is made up of 12 amino acids. Trimming left V 5 bases short and J 5 bases short, with 10 bases between. CDR1 is MNHEY, CDR2 SVGAGI, per germline. CDR3: CASSRIRDEQYF. DNA of the CDR3: TGTGCCAGCAGTCGAATCAGGGACGAGCAGTACTTC.

This clonotype was counted ten times or more. The chain uses TRBV11-3 and TRBJ2-7, with 13 bases lining up with TRBD2. The CDR3 is 21 residues long. The V segment lost 6 bases and the J segment 0 bases; nucleotides outside the gene matches: 20. Per germline, CDR1 SGHNT and CDR2 YENEEA. The chain's CDR3 is CASSSLRLAGGKKVSSYEQYF. The CDR3 nucleotides read TGTGCCAGCAGTTCACTGCGACTAGCGGGGGGCAAAAAGGTTAGCTCCTACGAGCAGTACTTC.

This clonotype has just a few counts. The V and J genes are TRBV5-3 and TRBJ2-6; TRBD1 might be the D (6 bases). TRBV5-3 is treated as an ORF (open reading frame) with a function not yet certain. CDR3 length: 22 amino acids. The V gene lost 6 bases and the J gene lost 4 bases, with 35 bases spanning the gap. CDR3 protein: CARTCCQGPPLSKLWGANVLTF. The DNA for the CDR3 is TGTGCCAGAACCTGTTGCCAGGGGCCACCCCTTTCGAAGCTCTGGGGGGCCAACGTCCTGACTTTC.

This clonotype was seen a handful of times. The chain carries TRBV12-3 or TRBV12-4 and TRBJ2-5, with 14 bases aligning to TRBD2. V trimming: 7 bases; J trimming: 4 bases; junction bases outside the gene matches: 14. The CDR3 is made up of 18 amino acids. In DNA, the CDR3 is TGTGCCAGCACCCGTAAGGGACTAGCGGGGGTGCCGGTAGAGACCCAGTACTTC. This encodes CASTRKGLAGVPVETQYF.

The rearrangement uses TRBV5-1 and TRBJ1-2; D might be TRBD1 (6 bases). V gave up 0 bases and J gave up 0 bases, with 12 bases separating them. Germline CDR1 is SGHRS and CDR2 is YFSETQ. The CDR3 has 16 residues. The CDR3 DNA follows: TGCGCCAGCAGCTTGGCCGGACAGAAGACTAACTATGGCTACACCTTC. It encodes CASSLAGQKTNYGYTF.

In this sample, this clonotype turned up many times. The chain joins TRBV3-1 to TRBJ1-5; D ambiguous. Germline loops: CDR1 LGHDT, CDR2 YNNKEL (reference sequence). The V end was cut by 0 bases, the J end by 4 bases, with 7 bases between. The CDR3 runs 14 residues. The CDR3 nucleotides read TGTGCCAGCAGCCAAGATTATCGGAATCAGCCCCAGCATTTT. Residues: CASSQDYRNQPQHF.

This clonotype has at least ten counts. The genes are TRBV2 and TRBJ2-2, with 10 bases matching TRBD2. J was trimmed by 3 bases and V by 6 bases; bases with no gene match: 7. The V gene's germline CDR1 is SNHLY and CDR2 FYNNEI. The CDR3 is made up of 16 amino acids. CDR3 sequence (DNA): TGTGCCAGCAGAGCTAGCGGGGGCTGGGACACCGGGGAGCTGTTTTTT. Its protein product is CASRASGGWDTGELFF.

The chain uses TRBV19 and TRBJ2-1, with a weak D call TRBD2 (7 bases). Germline V gives CDR1 LNHDA, CDR2 SQIVND (reference sequence). The CDR3 consists of 18 residues. V was trimmed by 1 base and J by 3 bases, leaving 19 bases between them. The CDR3 DNA is TGTGCCAGTAGTATAGTGGACAGCGGGATAAGTGGCTACAATGAGCAGTTCTTC. It yields the protein CASSIVDSGISGYNEQFF.

The sample holds many counts of this clonotype. The chain has TRBV20-1 and TRBJ2-7; TRBD1 aligns across 8 bases. J was trimmed by 3 bases and V by 4 bases; bases with no gene match: 2. Germline CDR1 is DFQATT and CDR2 is SNEGSKA (reference sequence). The CDR3 has 12 amino acids. This chain's CDR3 is CSANGTGYEQYF. CDR3 in DNA: TGCAGTGCTAATGGGACAGGCTACGAGCAGTACTTC.

The table lists this clonotype with many counts. The CDR3 nucleotides are TGTGCCAGCAGTAGGGACCCCCGTGGACACAATGAGCAGTTCTTC. Its translation is CASSRDPRGHNEQFF. V and J are TRBV6-1 and TRBJ2-1; D tentatively fits TRBD1 or TRBD2 (5 bases each). Germline V gene lookup returns CDR1 MNHNS and CDR2 SASEGT. V was clipped by 5 bases and J by 5 bases, with 16 bases between them. The CDR3 is made up of 15 amino acids.

As concerns this clonotype: This CDR3 is missing its conserved last phenylalanine or tryptophan, likely due to a read error. This rearrangement joins TRBV7-3 to TRBJ2-3; 7 positions agree with TRBD1. The junction had 1 base not matched to a gene; V was cut back by 1 base and J by 6 bases. Germline V gives CDR1 SGHTA, CDR2 FQGTGA. The CDR3 sequence is 13 residues long. The CDR3 DNA is TGTGCCAGCAGCTTAAAAGGGGGCGATACGCAGTATTCT. It is translated as CASSLKGGDTQYS.

This clonotype occurred many times. The chain joins TRBV27 to TRBJ2-5, with D perhaps TRBD1 or TRBD2 (6 bases each). Trimming shortened V by 4 bases and J by 5 bases, and 14 bases separated the two germline ends. This CDR3 has 14 residues. From germline, CDR1 is MNHEY and CDR2 SMNVEV (reference sequence). Written as DNA, the CDR3 is TGTGCCAGCAGTTCCCAGGGGAGGCCGGAGACCCAGTACTTC. Translated: CASSSQGRPETQYF.

The J gene is TRBJ1-1, the V gene TRBV18; perhaps TRBD1 as D (6 bases). Looked up from germline, CDR1 is KGHSH and CDR2 is LQKENI. The germline V and J ends were trimmed by 3 bases and 7 bases, with 12 bases remaining between them. CDR3 length: 13 amino acids. The CDR3 is CASSPDRDDEAFF. The CDR3 bases are TGTGCCAGCTCACCGGACAGAGATGATGAAGCTTTCTTT.

This clonotype was detected a few times. The genes are TRBV20-1 and TRBJ2-1; 9 nucleotides match TRBD2. CDR3 length: 16 amino acids. Unmatched junction bases numbered 16, after V lost 5 bases and J lost 8 bases. CDR1 and CDR2 (germline): DFQATT, SNEGSKA (reference sequence). The CDR3 sequence: CSALGVAGVQGDEQFF. Here the CDR3 DNA reads TGCAGTGCTCTGGGGGTAGCGGGGGTCCAGGGCGATGAGCAGTTCTTC.

In this sample, this clonotype turned up many times. The rearrangement joins TRBV9 to TRBJ2-1; 14 nucleotides line up with TRBD2. Germline-derived CDR1 and CDR2 are SGDLS and YYNGEE. With 3 bases clipped from V and 8 bases from J, the junction kept 7 bases outside the gene matches. The length of the CDR3 is 16 residues. The CDR3 reads CASSAGTSGSFYEQFF. CDR3 DNA sequence: TGTGCCAGCAGCGCCGGGACTAGCGGGAGTTTCTATGAGCAGTTCTTC.